A selection of T cell receptor beta chains follows, all from one sample in a study of cytomegalovirus exposure and HLA in healthy donors. Sequencing used immunoSEQ multiplex PCR; TCRdb keeps in-frame clones, though not all of them. Here the sample spans approximately 100,000 clones, 79% being singletons. The sample taken for sequencing was PBMCs. These TCRs come from a female donor in good health and CMV-seropositive. Both conserved end residues are part of each CDR3. The order of the fields is clone size, V gene, CDR3 length, D gene, J gene, CDR3 DNA, CDR3 protein. A D gene is named only where the DNA matches it firmly. Size tells how often a clone was seen (once, few, many) or the class of an expanded clone, and some rows leave it out.

>-|TRBV5-1|13|-|TRBJ2-1
TGCGCCAGCAGCTCCTACAGGTCCAATGAGCAGTTCTTC
CASSSYRSNEQFF
>-|TRBV5-4|16|TRBD1|TRBJ1-1
TGTGCCAGCAGCTTTTGGGACAGAGTTGTTGGGGCTGAAGCTTTCTTT
CASSFWDRVVGAEAFF
>-|TRBV19|13|-|TRBJ2-7
TGTGCCAGTAGTATAGCGGGGTACGACGAGCAGTACTTC
CASSIAGYDEQYF
>-|TRBV18|14|TRBD2|TRBJ2-3
TGTGCCAGCTCACCGGGGAGGGCCACAGATACGCAGTATTTT
CASSPGRATDTQYF
>-|TRBV7-2|16|TRBD2|TRBJ2-5
TGTGCCAGCAGCCCAAGGACTAGCGGGAGTGGTGGGACCCAGTACTTC
CASSPRTSGSGGTQYF
>-|TRBV29-1|14|TRBD2|TRBJ2-5
TGCAGCGTTGTCCTAGCGGGAGGGCGAGAGACCCAGTACTTC
CSVVLAGGRETQYF
>-|TRBV5-1|14|-|TRBJ2-5
TGCGCCAGCAGCCCGGGACTTGGACAAGAGACCCAGTACTTC
CASSPGLGQETQYF
>-|TRBV7-2|16|-|TRBJ1-2
TGTGCCAGCAGCTTAACATCCACAGCTTCCTATGATGGCTACACCTTC
CASSLTSTASYDGYTF
>-|TRBV5-1|13|-|TRBJ1-6
TGCGCCAGCAGCTTCATGACAGGTGAGGTCCTCCACTTT
CASSFMTGEVLHF
>-|TRBV11-3|16|-|TRBJ1-1
TGTGCCAGCAGCTTAGTTGGGGGCCCTGAAAGCACTGAAGCTTTCTTT
CASSLVGGPESTEAFF
>-|TRBV5-3|14|-|TRBJ1-2
TGTGCCAGAAGCACTGGACAGATCTTATATGGCTACACCTTC
CARSTGQILYGYTF
>-|TRBV19|17|-|TRBJ1-1
TGTGCCAGTAGCCCCTTATGGGGGGGGTGGGAGAACACTGAAGCTTTCTTT
CASSPLWGGWENTEAFF
>-|TRBV11-2|18|TRBD2|TRBJ2-7
TGTGCCAGCAGCATTAGGGGACTAGCGGGTACTAGCTCCTACGAGCAGTACTTC
CASSIRGLAGTSSYEQYF
>once|TRBV11-2|16|TRBD2|TRBJ2-1
TGTGCCAGCAGCTCAATACTAGCGAAACCGTACAATGAGCAGTTCTTC
CASSSILAKPYNEQFF
>-|TRBV30|17|-|TRBJ1-4
TGTGCCTGGAGTGCTCCCGGGCAGGGGAAAACTAATGAAAAACTGTTTTTT
CAWSAPGQGKTNEKLFF
>-|TRBV6-1|15|-|TRBJ2-3
TGTGCCAGCAGTGAAGACGGCGGGAGCACAGATACGCAGTATTTT
CASSEDGGSTDTQYF
>few|TRBV7-2|16|TRBD2|TRBJ2-1
TGTGCCAGCAGCCCCTCTAGCGGGATCCCACACAATGAGCAGTTCTTC
CASSPSSGIPHNEQFF
>-|TRBV6-6|15|TRBD1|TRBJ1-6
TGTGCCAGCAGTTACAGGGGACAGGGGGTATCACCCCTCCACTTT
CASSYRGQGVSPLHF
>-|TRBV30|13|-|TRBJ2-3
TGTGCCTGGGCCGGGACTAGCACAGATACGCAGTATTTT
CAWAGTSTDTQYF
>few|TRBV2|15|TRBD2|TRBJ2-3
TGTGCCAGCAGTGCCTTAGCGGGGAGCACAGATACGCAGTATTTT
CASSALAGSTDTQYF
>-|TRBV7-9|15|TRBD1|TRBJ2-7
TGTTCCAGCAGCTTAGGGCAGGGGGTAGGGTACGAGCAGTACTTC
CSSSLGQGVGYEQYF
>-|TRBV7-9|16|-|TRBJ2-3
TGTGCCAGCAGCTTAGTCGGGTCGGCTGGCACAGATACGCAGTATTTT
CASSLVGSAGTDTQYF
>-|TRBV19|16|TRBD1|TRBJ1-1
TGTGCCAGTAGTCCGGGACAGGGGAGGTCGTACACTGAAGCTTTCTTT
CASSPGQGRSYTEAFF
>-|TRBV27|16|TRBD2|TRBJ2-5
TGTGCCAGCAGTCCCTGGACTAGCGGGTACCAAGAGACCCAGTACTTC
CASSPWTSGYQETQYF
>-|TRBV19|15|TRBD1|TRBJ1-1
TGTGCCAGTACCCCTCTCGACAGGGCGAACACTGAAGCTTTCTTT
CASTPLDRANTEAFF
>once|TRBV7-2|15|TRBD2|TRBJ2-1
TGTGCCAGCAGCCGGACTAGCGGGTTCTACAATGAGCAGTTCTTC
CASSRTSGFYNEQFF
>once|TRBV10-1|14|-|TRBJ1-2
TGCGCCAGCAGTGAGTCAGCAGGGCTGGGTGGCTACACCTTC
CASSESAGLGGYTF
>-|TRBV5-8|12|-|TRBJ1-2
TGTGCCAGCAGCTGGACACAGCAAGGCTACACCTTC
CASSWTQQGYTF
>once|TRBV6-1|15|-|TRBJ1-1
TGTGCCAGCAGTGACCAGGGGAAGGGGAACACTGAAGCTTTCTTT
CASSDQGKGNTEAFF
>-|TRBV15|15|-|TRBJ1-4
TGTGCCACCAGCAGAGATGCAGAATTATCCGAAAAACTGTTTTTT
CATSRDAELSEKLFF
>-|TRBV19|13|-|TRBJ2-1
TGTGCCAGTACAGGATTAGGAGGGAATGAGCAGTTCTTC
CASTGLGGNEQFF
>-|TRBV18|17|TRBD1|TRBJ1-1
TGTGCCAGCTCTCCCCGCGGACAGGGGTTAGGGAACACTGAAGCTTTCTTT
CASSPRGQGLGNTEAFF
>-|TRBV30|15|TRBD1|TRBJ2-1
TGTGCCTGGAGTGGGGGGACAGGATCCTACAATGAGCAGTTCTTC
CAWSGGTGSYNEQFF